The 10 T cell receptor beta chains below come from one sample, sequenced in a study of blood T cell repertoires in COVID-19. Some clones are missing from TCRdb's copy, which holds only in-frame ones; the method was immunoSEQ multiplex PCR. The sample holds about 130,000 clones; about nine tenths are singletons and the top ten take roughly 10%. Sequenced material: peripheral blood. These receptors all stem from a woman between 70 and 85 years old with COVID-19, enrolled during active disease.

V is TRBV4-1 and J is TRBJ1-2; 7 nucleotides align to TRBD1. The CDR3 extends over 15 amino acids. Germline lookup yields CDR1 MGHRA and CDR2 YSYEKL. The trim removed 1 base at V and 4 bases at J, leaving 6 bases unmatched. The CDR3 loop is CASSQGTGQIYGYTF. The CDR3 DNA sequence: TGCGCCAGCAGCCAAGGGACGGGACAGATCTATGGCTACACCTTC.

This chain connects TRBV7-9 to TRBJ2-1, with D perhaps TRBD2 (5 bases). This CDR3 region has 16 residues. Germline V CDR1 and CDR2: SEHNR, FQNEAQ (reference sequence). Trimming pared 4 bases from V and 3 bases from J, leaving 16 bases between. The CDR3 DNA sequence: TGTGCCAGCAGCTCATCCATTACGGGGTTCTACAATGAGCAGTTCTTC. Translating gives CASSSSITGFYNEQFF. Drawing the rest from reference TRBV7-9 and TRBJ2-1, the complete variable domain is DTGVSQNPRHKITKRGQNVTFRCDPISEHNRLYWYRQTLGQGPEFLTYFQNEAQLEKSRLLSDRFSAERPKGSFSTLEIQRTEQGDSAMYLCASSSSITGFYNEQFFGPGTRLTVL.

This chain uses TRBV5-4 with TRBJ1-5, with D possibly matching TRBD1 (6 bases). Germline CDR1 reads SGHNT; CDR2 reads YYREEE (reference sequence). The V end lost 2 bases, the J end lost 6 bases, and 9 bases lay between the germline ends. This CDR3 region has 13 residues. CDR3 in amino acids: CASSLQGSQPQHF. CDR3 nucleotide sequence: TGTGCCAGCAGCTTACAGGGCAGTCAGCCCCAGCATTTT.

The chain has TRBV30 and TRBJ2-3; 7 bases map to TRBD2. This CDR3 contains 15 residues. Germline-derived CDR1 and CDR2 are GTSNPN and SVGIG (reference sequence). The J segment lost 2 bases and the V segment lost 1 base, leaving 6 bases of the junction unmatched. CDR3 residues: CAWSGNSGYTDTQYF. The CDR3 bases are TGTGCCTGGAGTGGTAATAGCGGGTACACAGATACGCAGTATTTT.

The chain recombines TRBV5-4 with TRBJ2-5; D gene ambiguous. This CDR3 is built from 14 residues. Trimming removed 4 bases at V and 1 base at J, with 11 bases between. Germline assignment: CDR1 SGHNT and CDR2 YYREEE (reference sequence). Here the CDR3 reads CASSPGASQETQYF. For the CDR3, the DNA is TGTGCCAGCAGCCCGGGTGCTAGCCAAGAGACCCAGTACTTC.

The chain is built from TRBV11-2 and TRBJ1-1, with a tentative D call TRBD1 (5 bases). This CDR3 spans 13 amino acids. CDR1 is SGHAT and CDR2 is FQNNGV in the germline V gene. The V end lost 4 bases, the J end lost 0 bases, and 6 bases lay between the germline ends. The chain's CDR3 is CASSSTVNTEAFF. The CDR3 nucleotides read TGTGCCAGCAGCTCGACAGTGAACACTGAAGCTTTCTTT.

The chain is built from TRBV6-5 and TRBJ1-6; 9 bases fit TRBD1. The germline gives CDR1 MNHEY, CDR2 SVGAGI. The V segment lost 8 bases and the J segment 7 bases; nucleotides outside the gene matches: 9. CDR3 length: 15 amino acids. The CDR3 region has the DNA TGTGCCAGCCAGAAAGGAGACAGGGGGAATTCACCCCTCCACTTT. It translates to CASQKGDRGNSPLHF.

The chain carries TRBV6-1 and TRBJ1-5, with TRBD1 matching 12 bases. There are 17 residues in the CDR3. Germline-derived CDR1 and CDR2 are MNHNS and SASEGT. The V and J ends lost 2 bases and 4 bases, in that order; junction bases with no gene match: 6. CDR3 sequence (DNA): TGTGCCAGCAGTGAAACCGGGACAGGGGGCGAAAATCAGCCCCAGCATTTT. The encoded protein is CASSETGTGGENQPQHF.

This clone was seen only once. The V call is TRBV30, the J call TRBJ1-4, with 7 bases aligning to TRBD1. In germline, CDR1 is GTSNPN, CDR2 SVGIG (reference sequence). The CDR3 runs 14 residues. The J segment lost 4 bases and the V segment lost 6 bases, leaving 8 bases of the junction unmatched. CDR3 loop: CACVQGLSNEKLFF. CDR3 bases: TGTGCCTGCGTACAGGGGTTGAGTAATGAAAAACTGTTTTTT.

The CDR3 spells CASQDRLHQPQHF. The CDR3 coding sequence is TGTGCCAGCCAGGACAGGCTTCATCAGCCCCAGCATTTT. The chain carries TRBV19 and TRBJ1-5, with 7 nucleotides matching TRBD1. CDR3 size: 13 residues. Germline V gives CDR1 LNHDA, CDR2 SQIVND (reference sequence). V lost 9 bases, J lost 5 bases, and 7 bases stayed unmatched.